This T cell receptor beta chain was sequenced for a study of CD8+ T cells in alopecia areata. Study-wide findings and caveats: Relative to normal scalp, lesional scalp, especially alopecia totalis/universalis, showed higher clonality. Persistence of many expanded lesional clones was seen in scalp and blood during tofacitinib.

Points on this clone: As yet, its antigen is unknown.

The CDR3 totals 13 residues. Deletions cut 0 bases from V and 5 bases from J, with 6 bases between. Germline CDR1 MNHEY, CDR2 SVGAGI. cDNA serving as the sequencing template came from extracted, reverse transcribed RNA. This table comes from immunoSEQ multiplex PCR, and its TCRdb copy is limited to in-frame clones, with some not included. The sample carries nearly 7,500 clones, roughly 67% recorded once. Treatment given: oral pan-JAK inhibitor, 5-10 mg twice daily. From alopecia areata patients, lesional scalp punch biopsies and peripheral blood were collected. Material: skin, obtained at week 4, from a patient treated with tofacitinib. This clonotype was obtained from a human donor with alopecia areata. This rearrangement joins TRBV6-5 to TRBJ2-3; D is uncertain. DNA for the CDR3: TGTGCCAGCAGTTACTCCCGGCTAGATACGCAGTATTTT. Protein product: CASSYSRLDTQYF.